This T cell receptor (beta chain) was observed in a study of cytomegalovirus exposure and HLA in healthy donors. Study-wide results and limits: Researchers reported in a later analysis that a missense DCLRE1C variant was tied to TCR beta V- and J-gene trimming. Within a later analysis, the majority of CMV-associated TCR beta chains appeared HLA-restricted. Published work reported that the classifier diagnosed cytomegalovirus status with high specificity and sensitivity.

Amplification used 60 Vbeta primers and 13 Jbeta primers. Clones were sequenced by immunoSEQ multiplex PCR, and TCRdb holds only the in-frame ones, with some missing. The sample lists 110,000 to 150,000 clones, around 80% occurring once. Concerning this clone: Its antigen is unidentified.

CDR1 and CDR2 from the germline V gene are LNHDA and SQIVND (reference sequence). Losses at the gene ends were 8 bases for V and 5 bases for J; bases not matched to a gene: 9. There are 13 residues in the CDR3. The chain links TRBV19 to TRBJ2-7, with TRBD1 matching over 7 bases. Sequencing was performed on PBMCs. This sequence was found in a man in his forties or fifties in good health and CMV-seropositive. CDR3 loop: CASGPQGFHEQYF. The CDR3 DNA follows: TGTGCCAGTGGTCCACAGGGGTTCCACGAGCAGTACTTC.